This T cell receptor (beta chain) was identified during a study of T cell repertoires in cytomegalovirus infection. For the study at large: Indications of both CMV infection and matching HLA type were provided by public TCR beta signatures. Study results and limitations: Identification of carriers of CMV plus the relevant HLA was achieved through cumulative public TCR beta family frequency. HLA-C-restricted, CMV-specific TCR beta clonotypes were dominant ex vivo.

CDR1 MNHNS and CDR2 SASEGT come from the germline V gene. The CDR3 consists of 11 residues. MiXCR was run by TCRdb on the reads, yielding one entry per CDR3 protein. The data hold 97,000 or so distinct CDR3 sequences, with more than 15% observed a single time. Concerning this clonotype itself: What it binds is unknown. One junction end does not reproduce the germline sequence, and a read error may be involved.

The rearrangement joins TRBV6-1 to TRBJ2-7; weak D call: TRBD2 (5 bases). The sequencing sample was made of PBMCs. The TCR sequence derives from a human donor in good health (CMV status not recorded). Some clones in this sample may be carry-over from other donors' samples. DNA of the CDR3: TGTGCCAGCAATGAGGGCCGGCAGGAGAACTTC. Residues: CASNEGRQENF.